The T cell receptor beta chain described here comes from a study of blood T cell repertoires in COVID-19. As for the study in general: PBMCs, B-cell-depleted T cells, or T cells were the source of the cDNA or gDNA that made up the material.

Original processing methods: Scientists estimated how many nucleated cells there were by amplifying reference gene primers. Generated by immunoSEQ multiplex PCR, the TCRdb table keeps only in-frame clones and is missing some. That table gives V, J and clone size, and the DNA gave D and trimming. The sample carries some 330,000 clones, 92% recorded once. Participants were aged about 18 to 90 years, lived in 20 to 30 US areas, and enrolled virtually. Cohorts were determined from participant-reported clinical history. Trimming removed 3 bases from V and 6 bases from J, with 17 bases in between. Germline V CDR1 and CDR2: MDHEN, SYDVKM. The CDR3 has 15 residues.

The V gene is TRBV28, the J gene TRBJ1-2, with a possible D match to TRBD1 (6 bases). This receptor was obtained from a woman aged 25 to 39 who had recovered from COVID-19. Sequenced material: PBMCs or T cells enriched from blood (not recorded which). Here the CDR3 DNA reads TGTGCCAGCAGTTTTGGTGGGGGCAGGGCCCATGGCTACACCTTC. Translated, it gives CASSFGGGRAHGYTF.